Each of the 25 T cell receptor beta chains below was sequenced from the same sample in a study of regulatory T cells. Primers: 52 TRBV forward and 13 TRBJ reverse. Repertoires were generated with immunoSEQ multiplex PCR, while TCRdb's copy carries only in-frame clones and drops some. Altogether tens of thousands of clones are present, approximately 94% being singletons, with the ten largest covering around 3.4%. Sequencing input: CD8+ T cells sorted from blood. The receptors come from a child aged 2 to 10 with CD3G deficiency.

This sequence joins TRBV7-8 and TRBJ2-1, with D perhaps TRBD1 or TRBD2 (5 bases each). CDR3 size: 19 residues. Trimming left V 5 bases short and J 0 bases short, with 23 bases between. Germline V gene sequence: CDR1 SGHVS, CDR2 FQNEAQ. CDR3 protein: CASSVRSGAQTISYNEQFF. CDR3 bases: TGTGCCAGCAGCGTCCGCTCCGGGGCGCAAACCATCTCCTACAATGAGCAGTTCTTC.

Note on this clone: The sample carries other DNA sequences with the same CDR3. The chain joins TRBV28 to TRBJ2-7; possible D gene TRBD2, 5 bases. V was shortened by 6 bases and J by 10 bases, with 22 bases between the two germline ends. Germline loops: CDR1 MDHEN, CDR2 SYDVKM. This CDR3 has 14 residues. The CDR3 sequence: CASSPVRRVREQYF. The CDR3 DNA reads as TGTGCCAGCAGCCCCGTCCGGCGGGTGAGAGAACAGTACTTC.

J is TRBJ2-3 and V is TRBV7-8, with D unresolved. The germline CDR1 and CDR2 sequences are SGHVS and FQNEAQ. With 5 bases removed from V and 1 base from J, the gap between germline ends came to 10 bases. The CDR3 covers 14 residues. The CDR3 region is CASSQFRGTDTQYF. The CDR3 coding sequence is TGTGCCAGCAGCCAATTTCGGGGCACAGATACGCAGTATTTT. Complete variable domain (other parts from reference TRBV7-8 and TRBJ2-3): GAGVSQSPRYKVAKRGQDVALRCDPISGHVSLFWYQQALGQGPEFLTYFQNEAQLDKSGLPSDRFFAERPEGSVSTLKIQRTQQEDSAVYLCASSQFRGTDTQYFGPGTRLTVL.

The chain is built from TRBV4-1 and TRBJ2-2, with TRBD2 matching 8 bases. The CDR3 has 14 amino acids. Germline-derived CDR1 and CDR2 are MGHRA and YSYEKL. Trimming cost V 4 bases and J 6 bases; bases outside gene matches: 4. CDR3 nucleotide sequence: TGCGCCAGCAGCCTTACACTAGCGGCCGGGGAGCTGTTTTTT. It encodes CASSLTLAAGELFF.

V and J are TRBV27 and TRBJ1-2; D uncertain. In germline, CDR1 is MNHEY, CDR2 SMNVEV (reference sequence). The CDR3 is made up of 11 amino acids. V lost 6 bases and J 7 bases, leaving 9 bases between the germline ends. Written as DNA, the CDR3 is TGTGCCAGCAGCCAAGGAAGTGGCTACACCTTC. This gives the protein CASSQGSGYTF.

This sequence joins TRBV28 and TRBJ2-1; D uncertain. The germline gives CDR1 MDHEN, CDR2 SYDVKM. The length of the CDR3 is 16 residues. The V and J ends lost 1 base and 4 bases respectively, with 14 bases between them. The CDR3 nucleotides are TGTGCCAGCAGTTTATACCTGTCAGCTGGGTACAATGAGCAGTTCTTC. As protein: CASSLYLSAGYNEQFF. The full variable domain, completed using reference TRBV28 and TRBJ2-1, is DVKVTQSSRYLVKRTGEKVFLECVQDMDHENMFWYRQDPGLGLRLIYFSYDVKMKEKGDIPEGYSVSREKKERFSLILESASTNQTSMYLCASSLYLSAGYNEQFFGPGTRLTVL.

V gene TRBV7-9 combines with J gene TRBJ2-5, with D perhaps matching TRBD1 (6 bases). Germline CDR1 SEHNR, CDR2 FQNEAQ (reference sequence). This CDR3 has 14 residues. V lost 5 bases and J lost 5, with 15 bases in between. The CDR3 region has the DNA TGTGCCAGCAGCCCATTTACAGGGCCTGAGACCCAGTACTTC. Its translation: CASSPFTGPETQYF.

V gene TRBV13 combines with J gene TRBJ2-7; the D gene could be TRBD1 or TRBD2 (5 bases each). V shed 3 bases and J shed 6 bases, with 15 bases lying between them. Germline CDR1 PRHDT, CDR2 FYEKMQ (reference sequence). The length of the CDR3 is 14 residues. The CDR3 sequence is CASSLRGAGSEQYF. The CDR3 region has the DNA TGTGCCAGCAGCTTGAGGGGCGCAGGAAGCGAGCAGTACTTC.

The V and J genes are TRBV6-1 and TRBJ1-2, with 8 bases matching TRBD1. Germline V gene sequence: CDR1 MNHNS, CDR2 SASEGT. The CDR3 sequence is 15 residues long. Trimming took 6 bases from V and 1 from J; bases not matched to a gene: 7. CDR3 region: CASSETGGDNYGYTF. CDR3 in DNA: TGTGCCAGCAGCGAAACAGGGGGTGATAACTATGGCTACACCTTC.

CDR3 amino acids: CASSLGRRDYGYTF. The CDR3, as DNA: TGCGCCAGCAGCTTGGGCCGTCGGGACTATGGCTACACCTTC. This chain uses TRBV5-1 with TRBJ1-2; unclear D gene. Germline CDR1 and CDR2: SGHRS and YFSETQ. Between the trimmed V and J ends, which lost 0 bases and 3 bases, there was a span of 9 bases. The CDR3 is 14 amino acids.

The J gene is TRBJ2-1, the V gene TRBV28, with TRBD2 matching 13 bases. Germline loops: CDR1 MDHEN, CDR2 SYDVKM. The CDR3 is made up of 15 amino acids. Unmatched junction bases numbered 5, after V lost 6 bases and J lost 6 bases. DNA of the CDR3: TGTGCCAGCAGCCACGGGACTAGCGGGACCAATGAGCAGTTCTTC. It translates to CASSHGTSGTNEQFF. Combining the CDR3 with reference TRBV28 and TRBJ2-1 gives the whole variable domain DVKVTQSSRYLVKRTGEKVFLECVQDMDHENMFWYRQDPGLGLRLIYFSYDVKMKEKGDIPEGYSVSREKKERFSLILESASTNQTSMYLCASSHGTSGTNEQFFGPGTRLTVL.

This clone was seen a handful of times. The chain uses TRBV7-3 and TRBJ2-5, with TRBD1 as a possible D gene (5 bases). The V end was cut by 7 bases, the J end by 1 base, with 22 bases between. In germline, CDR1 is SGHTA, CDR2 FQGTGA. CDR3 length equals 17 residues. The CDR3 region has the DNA TGTGCCAGCACCAAGTCACGGGCCTTCGACAGCCAAGAGACCCAGTACTTC. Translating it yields CASTKSRAFDSQETQYF.

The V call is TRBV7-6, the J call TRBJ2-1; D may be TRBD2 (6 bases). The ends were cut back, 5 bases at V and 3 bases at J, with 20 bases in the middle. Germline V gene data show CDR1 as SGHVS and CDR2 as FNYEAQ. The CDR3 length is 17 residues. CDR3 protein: CASSPLYDGGGYNEQFF. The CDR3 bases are TGTGCCAGCAGCCCTCTCTATGACGGGGGAGGCTACAATGAGCAGTTCTTC.

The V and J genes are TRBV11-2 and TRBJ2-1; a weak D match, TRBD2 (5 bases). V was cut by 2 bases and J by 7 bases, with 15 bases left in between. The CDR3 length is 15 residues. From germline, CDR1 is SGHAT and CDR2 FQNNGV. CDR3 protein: CASSLNRRLSNEQFF. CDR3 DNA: TGTGCCAGCAGCTTAAATCGCCGACTAAGTAATGAGCAGTTCTTC. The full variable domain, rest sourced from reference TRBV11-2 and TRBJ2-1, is EAGVAQSPRYKIIEKRQSVAFWCNPISGHATLYWYQQILGQGPKLLIQFQNNGVVDDSQLPKDRFSAERLKGVDSTLKIQPAKLEDSAVYLCASSLNRRLSNEQFFGPGTRLTVL.

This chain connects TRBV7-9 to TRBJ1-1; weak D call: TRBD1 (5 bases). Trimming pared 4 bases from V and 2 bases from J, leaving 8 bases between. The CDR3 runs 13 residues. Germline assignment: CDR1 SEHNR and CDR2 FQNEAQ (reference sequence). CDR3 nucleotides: TGTGCCAGCAGCTCGACAGAAAACACTGAAGCTTTCTTT. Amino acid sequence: CASSSTENTEAFF.

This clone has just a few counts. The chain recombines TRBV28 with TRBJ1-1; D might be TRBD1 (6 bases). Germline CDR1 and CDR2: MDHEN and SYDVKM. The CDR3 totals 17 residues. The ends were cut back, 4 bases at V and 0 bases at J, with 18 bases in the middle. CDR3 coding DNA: TGTGCCAGCAGTTCTTCTCTGGGGGGCTCGATGAACACTGAAGCTTTCTTT. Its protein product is CASSSSLGGSMNTEAFF.

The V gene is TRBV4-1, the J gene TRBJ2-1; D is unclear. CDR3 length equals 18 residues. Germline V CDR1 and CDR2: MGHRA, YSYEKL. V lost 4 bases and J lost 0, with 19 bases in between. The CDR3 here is CASSPYPPGQHSYNEQFF. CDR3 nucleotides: TGCGCCAGCAGCCCCTACCCCCCCGGGCAGCACTCCTACAATGAGCAGTTCTTC.

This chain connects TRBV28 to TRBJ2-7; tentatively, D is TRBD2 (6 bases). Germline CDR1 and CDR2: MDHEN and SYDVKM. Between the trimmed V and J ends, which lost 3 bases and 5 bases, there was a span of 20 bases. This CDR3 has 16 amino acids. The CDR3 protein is CASSFRALAGGNEQYF. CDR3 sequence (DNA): TGTGCCAGCAGTTTTAGGGCCTTAGCAGGAGGGAACGAGCAGTACTTC. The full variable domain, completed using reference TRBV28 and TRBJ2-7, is DVKVTQSSRYLVKRTGEKVFLECVQDMDHENMFWYRQDPGLGLRLIYFSYDVKMKEKGDIPEGYSVSREKKERFSLILESASTNQTSMYLCASSFRALAGGNEQYFGPGTRLTVT.

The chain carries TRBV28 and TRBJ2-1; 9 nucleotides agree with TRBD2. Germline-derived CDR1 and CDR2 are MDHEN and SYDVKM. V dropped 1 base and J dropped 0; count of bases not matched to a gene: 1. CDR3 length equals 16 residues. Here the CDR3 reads CASSLLTSGSYNEQFF. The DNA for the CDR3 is TGTGCCAGCAGTTTATTGACTAGCGGCTCCTACAATGAGCAGTTCTTC.

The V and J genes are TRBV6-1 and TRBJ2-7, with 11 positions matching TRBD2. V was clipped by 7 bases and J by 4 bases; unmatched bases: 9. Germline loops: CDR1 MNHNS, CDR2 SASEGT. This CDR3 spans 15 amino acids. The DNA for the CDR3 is TGTGCCAGCACCCCCCTAGCGGGAGGCCATTACGAGCAGTACTTC. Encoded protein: CASTPLAGGHYEQYF.

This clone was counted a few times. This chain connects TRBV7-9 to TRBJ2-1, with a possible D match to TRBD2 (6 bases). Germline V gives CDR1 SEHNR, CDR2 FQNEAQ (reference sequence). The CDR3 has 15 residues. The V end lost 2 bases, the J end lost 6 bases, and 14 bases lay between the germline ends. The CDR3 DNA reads TGTGCCAGCAGCTTATTCACTAGCACGGCCAATGAGCAGTTCTTC. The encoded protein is CASSLFTSTANEQFF.

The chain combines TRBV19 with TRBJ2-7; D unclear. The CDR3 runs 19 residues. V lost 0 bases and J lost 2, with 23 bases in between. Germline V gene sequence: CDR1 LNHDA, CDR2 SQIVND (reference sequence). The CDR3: CASSIEPPSARALAYEQYF. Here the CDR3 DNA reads TGTGCCAGTAGTATAGAACCCCCATCGGCCAGAGCCTTGGCCTACGAGCAGTACTTC.

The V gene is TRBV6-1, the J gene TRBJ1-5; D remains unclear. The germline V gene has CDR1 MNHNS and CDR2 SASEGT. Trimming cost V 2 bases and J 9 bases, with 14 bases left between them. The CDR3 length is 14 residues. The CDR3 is CASSEREQAGPQHF. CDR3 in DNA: TGTGCCAGCAGTGAAAGGGAGCAGGCGGGGCCCCAGCATTTT.

The CDR3 reads CASSLEPPGLPTDTQYF. CDR3 bases: TGTGCCAGCAGCTTAGAACCTCCAGGGCTTCCCACAGATACGCAGTATTTT. V gene TRBV7-8 combines with J gene TRBJ2-3; possibly TRBD1 for D (5 bases). This CDR3 region has 17 residues. The germline V and J ends were trimmed by 1 base and 2 bases, with 16 bases remaining between them. Germline V gene sequence: CDR1 SGHVS, CDR2 FQNEAQ.

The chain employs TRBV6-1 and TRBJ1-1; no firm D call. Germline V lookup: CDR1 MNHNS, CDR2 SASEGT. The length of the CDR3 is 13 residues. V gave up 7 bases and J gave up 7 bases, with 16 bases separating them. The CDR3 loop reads CASKAGLSFEAFF. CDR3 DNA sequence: TGTGCCAGCAAGGCAGGACTTTCATTTGAAGCTTTCTTT.